This record concerns one T cell receptor beta chain sequence. This entry is derived from a study of blood T cell repertoires in COVID-19. Across the study: Italy, Spain and the United States were the sources of the convalescent and acute COVID-19 samples. T cells, B-cell-depleted T cells, or PBMCs supplied cDNA or gDNA.

The junction had 2 bases not matched to a gene; V was cut back by 0 bases and J by 3 bases. This CDR3 is built from 15 residues. Germline V gene data show CDR1 as SGHRS and CDR2 as YFSETQ. Enrolled during active infection, Seattle patients were then followed longitudinally. Per the authors' pipeline: Reference gene primer amplification gave estimated nucleated cell counts. Using immunoSEQ multiplex PCR, the repertoire was profiled, and TCRdb retains in-frame clones only, with some absent. The D gene and trimming were derived from the DNA, and the V and J assignments and clone size from that table. The sample has 150,000 or so clones; around 87% are singletons.

The TCR sequence derives from a man aged 55 to 69 with COVID-19, enrolled during active disease. V and J are TRBV5-1 and TRBJ2-2; 7 bases are a match to TRBD1. The sequencing sample was made of peripheral blood. CDR3 sequence reads: CASSLETGYTGELFF. CDR3 nucleotides: TGCGCCAGCAGCTTGGAGACAGGGTACACCGGGGAGCTGTTTTTT.